The T cell receptor (beta chain) under discussion was sequenced for a study of blood T cell repertoires in COVID-19. In terms of age and location, participants ranged from roughly 18 to 95 years and lived in roughly 22 US areas. Participant-reported clinical history was the basis for cohort assignment. Recovery meant two consecutive negative NP/OP PCR tests, professional clearance, or resolved symptoms. TCRdb keeps only in-frame clones here, not all; method: immunoSEQ multiplex PCR. The data show about 200,000 clones, around 90% seen once. CDR1 and CDR2 (germline): SGHKS, YYEKEE (reference sequence). Trimming left V 6 bases short and J 4 bases short, with 11 bases between. The CDR3 extends over 12 amino acids.

The source material was PBMCs or T cells enriched from blood (not recorded which). This sequence originates from a woman younger than 45 who had recovered from COVID-19. This chain links TRBV5-5 with TRBJ2-7; D possibly corresponds to TRBD2 (6 bases). CDR3 nucleotide sequence: TGTGCCAGCACCCAAGGGACTTACGAGCAGTACTTC. It encodes CASTQGTYEQYF.